The table lists the clone carrying this TCR beta chain with a count of one. The sample is drawn from a study of cytomegalovirus exposure and HLA in healthy donors. The CDR3 sequence is 15 residues long. CDR1 and CDR2 from the germline V gene are SGHRS and YFSETQ. Trimming cost V 4 bases and J 7 bases; bases outside gene matches: 10. It was with 60 Vbeta and 13 Jbeta primers that the PCR ran. In the source study's methods: Counted up in a later analysis, unique TCR beta chains came to approximately 83 million, with around 9.9 million shared. TCRdb keeps only in-frame clones here, not all; method: immunoSEQ multiplex PCR. V and J calls and clone size are given by that table; D and trimming were obtained from the DNA. The sample contains around 210,000 clones, about 85% of which appear only once.

The source of this sequence is a girl aged 2 to 10 in good health and CMV-seronegative. The chain is built from TRBV5-1 and TRBJ1-4; 7 bases align to TRBD1. Specimen: PBMCs. CDR3 region: CASSITGVRSEKLFF. CDR3 DNA: TGCGCCAGCAGCATTACAGGGGTAAGGAGTGAAAAACTGTTTTTT.